A single sample is the source of the 6 T cell receptor beta chains below, sequenced in a study of T cells in Graves' hyperthyroidism and ophthalmopathy. Amplification of TCR beta CDR3 regions used RNA as the template. First-round RT-PCR with HTBI primers amplified the TCR CDR3 region. TCRdb recomputed calls from the multiplex PCR reads with MiXCR, one row per CDR3 protein. The table lists around 700,000 distinct CDR3 sequences, around 19% of them singletons. The sequenced sample consisted of blood. These receptors all come from a woman between 45 and 65 years old with Graves' hyperthyroidism that later progressed to Graves' ophthalmopathy.

Note on this clonotype: This may arise from a read error, as a much more abundant clone is one base away. The rearrangement joins TRBV11-1 to TRBJ1-1, with TRBD1 as a possible D gene (6 bases). Germline lookup yields CDR1 SGHAT and CDR2 FQDESV (reference sequence). Trimming stripped 4 bases from V and 5 bases from J, with 23 bases between. This CDR3 is 17 amino acids long. The CDR3 nucleotides read TGTGCCAGCAGCTCAATTGCTCGGGACACGGGGCTGACTGAAGCTTTCTTT. It yields the protein CASSSIARDTGLTEAFF. Looking up the rest from reference TRBV11-1 and TRBJ1-1 gives the full variable domain: EAEVAQSPRYKITEKSQAVAFWCDPISGHATLYWYRQILGQGPELLVQFQDESVVDDSQLPKDRFSAERLKGVDSTLKIQPAELGDSAMYLCASSSIARDTGLTEAFFGQGTRLTVV.

This clonotype was picked up many times. The rearrangement joins TRBV12-3 or TRBV12-4 to TRBJ2-7; 9 bases fit TRBD1. The V and J ends lost 3 bases and 5 bases, in that order; junction bases with no gene match: 11. The CDR3 is 16 residues long. DNA of the CDR3: TGTGCCAGCAGTTTGGTCGTGGGGACAGGGTCCCACGAGCAGTACTTC. Encoded protein: CASSLVVGTGSHEQYF.

This clonotype was counted many times. The chain uses TRBV30 and TRBJ1-3; no reliable D call. The V end was cut by 1 base, the J end by 1 base, with 5 bases between. The CDR3 totals 13 residues. Germline assignment: CDR1 GTSNPN and CDR2 SVGIG (reference sequence). The CDR3 DNA is TGTGCCTGGAGTGCCTCTTCTGGAAACACCATATATTTT. This codes for CAWSASSGNTIYF.

The genes are TRBV29-1 and TRBJ2-3; 9 nucleotides agree with TRBD1. The J segment lost 1 base and the V segment lost 4 bases, leaving 3 bases of the junction unmatched. Germline-derived CDR1 and CDR2 are SQVTM and ANQGSEA. The length of the CDR3 is 14 residues. The CDR3 sequence: CSVARDRGTDTQYF. CDR3 bases: TGCAGCGTTGCCCGGGACAGGGGCACAGATACGCAGTATTTT.

The rearrangement joins TRBV6-2 or TRBV6-3 to TRBJ2-3, with 7 nucleotides matching TRBD1. The CDR3 covers 21 residues. Germline-derived CDR1 and CDR2 are MNHEY and SVGEGT. With 5 bases clipped from V and 2 bases from J, the junction kept 25 bases outside the gene matches. CDR3: CASSGFVGQVFPTKNTDTQYF. CDR3 coding DNA: TGTGCCAGCAGTGGTTTTGTAGGACAGGTCTTCCCCACTAAGAACACAGATACGCAGTATTTT.

The sample holds a few counts of this clonotype. The chain has TRBV7-9 and TRBJ2-7; D may match TRBD1 or TRBD2 (5 bases each). This CDR3 region has 12 residues. V gave up 1 base and J gave up 6 bases, with 7 bases separating them. Germline CDR1 SEHNR, CDR2 FQNEAQ (reference sequence). CDR3 region: CASSLVGTEQYF. The CDR3 DNA sequence: TGTGCCAGCAGCTTAGTGGGGACCGAGCAGTACTTC.